The present T cell receptor beta chain was sequenced within a study of CD8 T cells in ankylosing spondylitis. Study-wide points: A TCR beta motif of several highly homologous variants appeared characteristic of ankylosing spondylitis blood.

TCRdb reprocessed the 5' RACE reads with MiXCR, giving one entry per CDR3 protein. The sample has 450,000 or so distinct CDR3 sequences; roughly 25% are singletons. In the case of this clonotype: Its antigen is currently unknown.

The sample was blood, either unsorted or a sorted T cell fraction (not recorded which). The clonotype comes from a male donor with ankylosing spondylitis.

The CDR3 protein is CASSQMGGGNEQFF. The CDR3 DNA reads TGTGCCAGCAGCCAAATGGGGGGAGGCAATGAGCAGTTCTTC. The chain is built from TRBV3-1 and TRBJ2-1; TRBD2 might be the D (6 bases). The germline gives CDR1 LGHDT, CDR2 YNNKEL (reference sequence). Trimming removed 2 bases from V and 6 bases from J, with 11 bases in between. The CDR3 covers 14 residues.